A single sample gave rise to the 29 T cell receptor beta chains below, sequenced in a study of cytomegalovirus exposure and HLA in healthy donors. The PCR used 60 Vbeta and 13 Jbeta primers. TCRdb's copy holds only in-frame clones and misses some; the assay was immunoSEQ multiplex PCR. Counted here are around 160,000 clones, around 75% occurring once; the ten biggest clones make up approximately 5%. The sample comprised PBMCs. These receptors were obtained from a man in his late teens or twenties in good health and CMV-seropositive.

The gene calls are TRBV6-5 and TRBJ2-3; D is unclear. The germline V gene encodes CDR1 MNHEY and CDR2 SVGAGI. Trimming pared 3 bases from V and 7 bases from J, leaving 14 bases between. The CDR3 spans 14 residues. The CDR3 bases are TGTGCCAGCAGTTATAAGCTTGGGCCAAATACGCAGTATTTT. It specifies CASSYKLGPNTQYF.

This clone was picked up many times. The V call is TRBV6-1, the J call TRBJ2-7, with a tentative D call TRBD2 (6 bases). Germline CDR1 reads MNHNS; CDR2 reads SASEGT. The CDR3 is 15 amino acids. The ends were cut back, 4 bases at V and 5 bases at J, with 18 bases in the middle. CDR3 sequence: CASSVGSGSAHEQYV. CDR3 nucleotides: TGTGCCAGCAGTGTGGGTAGCGGATCAGCACACGAGCAGTACGTC.

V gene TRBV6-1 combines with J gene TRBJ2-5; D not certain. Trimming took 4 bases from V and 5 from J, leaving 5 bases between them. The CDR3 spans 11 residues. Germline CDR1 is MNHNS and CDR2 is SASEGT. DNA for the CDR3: TGTGCCAGCAGTGCTCGGGAGACCCAGTACTTC. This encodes CASSARETQYF.

CDR3 DNA: TGCGCCAGCAGTCGTACGCAGGGTTCCTACGAGCAGTACGTC. Protein: CASSRTQGSYEQYV. The chain recombines TRBV4-1 with TRBJ2-7; D possibly corresponds to TRBD1 (5 bases). In germline, CDR1 is MGHRA, CDR2 YSYEKL. The CDR3 loop spans 14 amino acids. V was cut by 6 bases and J by 1 base, with 13 bases left in between.

For the CDR3, the DNA is TGCAGCGTTGATTTGCAGGGAACAGATACGCAGTATTTT. Translation: CSVDLQGTDTQYF. V and J are TRBV29-1 and TRBJ2-3; maybe TRBD1 (5 bases). The CDR3 has 13 residues. CDR1 is SQVTM, CDR2 ANQGSEA, per germline. V dropped 3 bases and J dropped 3 bases, with 10 bases sitting between them.

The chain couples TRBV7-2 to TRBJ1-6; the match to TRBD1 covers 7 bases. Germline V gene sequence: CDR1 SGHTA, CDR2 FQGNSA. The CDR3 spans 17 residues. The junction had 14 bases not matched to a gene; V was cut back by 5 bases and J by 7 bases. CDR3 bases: TGTGCCAGCAGCCCTGGTAGGGAGACAGGGTGGAATTCACCCCTCCACTTT. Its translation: CASSPGRETGWNSPLHF.

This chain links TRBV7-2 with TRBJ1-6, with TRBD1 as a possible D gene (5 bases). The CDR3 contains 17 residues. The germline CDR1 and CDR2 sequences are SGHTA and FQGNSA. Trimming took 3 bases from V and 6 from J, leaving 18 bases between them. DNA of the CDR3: TGTGCCAGCAGCTTCCCCGCCGAAGGGAGGGGTAATTCACCCCTCCACTTT. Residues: CASSFPAEGRGNSPLHF.

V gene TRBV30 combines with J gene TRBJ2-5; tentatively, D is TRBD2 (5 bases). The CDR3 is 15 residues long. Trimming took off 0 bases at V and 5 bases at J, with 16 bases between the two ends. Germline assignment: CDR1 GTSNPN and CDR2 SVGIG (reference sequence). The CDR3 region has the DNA TGTGCCTGGAGTGTCGGCGGTCACCCGGGGGAGACCCAGTACTTC. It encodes CAWSVGGHPGETQYF.

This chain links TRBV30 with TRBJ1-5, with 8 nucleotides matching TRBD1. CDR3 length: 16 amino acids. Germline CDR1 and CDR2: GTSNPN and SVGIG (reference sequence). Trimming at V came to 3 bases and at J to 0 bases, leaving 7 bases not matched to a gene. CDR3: CAWSQGDRYSNQPQHF. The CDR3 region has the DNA TGTGCCTGGAGCCAAGGGGACAGGTATAGCAATCAGCCCCAGCATTTT.

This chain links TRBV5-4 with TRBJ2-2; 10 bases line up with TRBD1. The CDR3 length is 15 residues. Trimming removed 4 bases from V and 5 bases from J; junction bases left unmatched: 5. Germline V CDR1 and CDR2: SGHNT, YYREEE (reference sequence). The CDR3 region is CASSPGQGQTGELFF. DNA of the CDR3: TGTGCCAGCAGCCCGGGACAGGGGCAAACCGGGGAGCTGTTTTTT.

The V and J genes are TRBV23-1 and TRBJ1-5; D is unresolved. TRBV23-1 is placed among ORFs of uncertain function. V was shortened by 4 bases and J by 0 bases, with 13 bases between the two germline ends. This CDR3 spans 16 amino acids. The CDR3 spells CASSPEVRVSNQPQHF. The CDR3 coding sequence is TGCGCCAGCAGTCCTGAAGTCCGGGTTAGCAATCAGCCCCAGCATTTT.

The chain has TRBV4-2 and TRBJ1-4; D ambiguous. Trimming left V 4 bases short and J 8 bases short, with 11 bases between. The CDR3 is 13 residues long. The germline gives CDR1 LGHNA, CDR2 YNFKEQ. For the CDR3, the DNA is TGTGCCAGCAGCCTAAGAGGAGGGGAAAAACTGTTTTTT. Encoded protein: CASSLRGGEKLFF.

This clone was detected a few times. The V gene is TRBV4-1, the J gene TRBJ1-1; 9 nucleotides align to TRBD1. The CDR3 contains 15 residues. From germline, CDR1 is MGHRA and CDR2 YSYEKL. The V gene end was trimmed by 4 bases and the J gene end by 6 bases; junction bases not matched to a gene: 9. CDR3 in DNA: TGCGCCAGCAGCCTTCACACAGGGGGCGCGGCTGAAGCTTTCTTT. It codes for CASSLHTGGAAEAFF.

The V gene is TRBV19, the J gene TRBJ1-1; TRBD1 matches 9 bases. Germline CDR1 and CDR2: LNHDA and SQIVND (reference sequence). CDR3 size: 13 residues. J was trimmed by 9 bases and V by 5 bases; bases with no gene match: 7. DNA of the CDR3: TGTGCCAGTAGTGCGACAGGGGGTAGGAAAGCTTTCTTT. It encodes CASSATGGRKAFF.

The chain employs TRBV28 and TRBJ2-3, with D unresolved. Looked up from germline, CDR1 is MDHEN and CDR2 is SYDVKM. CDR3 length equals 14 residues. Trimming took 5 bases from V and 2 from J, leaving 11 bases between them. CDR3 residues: CASSQDRPTDTQYF. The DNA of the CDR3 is TGTGCCAGCAGTCAGGATAGACCCACAGATACGCAGTATTTT.

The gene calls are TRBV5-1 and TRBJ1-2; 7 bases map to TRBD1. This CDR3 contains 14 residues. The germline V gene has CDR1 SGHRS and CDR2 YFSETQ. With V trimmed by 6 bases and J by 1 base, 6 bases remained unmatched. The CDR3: CASTEGTVNYGYTF. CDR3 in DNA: TGCGCCAGCACCGAAGGGACAGTTAACTATGGCTACACCTTC. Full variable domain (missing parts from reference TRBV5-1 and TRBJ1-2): KAGVTQTPRYLIKTRGQQVTLSCSPISGHRSVSWYQQTPGQGLQFLFEYFSETQRNKGNFPGRFSGRQFSNSRSEMNVSTLELGDSALYLCASTEGTVNYGYTFGSGTRLTVV.

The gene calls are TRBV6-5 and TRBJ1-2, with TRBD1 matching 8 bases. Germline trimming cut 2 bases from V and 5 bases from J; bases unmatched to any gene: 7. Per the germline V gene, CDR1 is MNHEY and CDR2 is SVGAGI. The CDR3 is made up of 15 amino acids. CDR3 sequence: CASSYRRGRRYGYTF. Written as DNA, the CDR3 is TGTGCCAGCAGTTACCGCAGGGGGCGCAGGTATGGCTACACCTTC.

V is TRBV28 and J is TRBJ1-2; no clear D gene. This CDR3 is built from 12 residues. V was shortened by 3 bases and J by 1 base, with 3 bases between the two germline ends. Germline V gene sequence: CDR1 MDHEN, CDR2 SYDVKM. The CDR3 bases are TGTGCCAGCAGTTTTAGTAACTATGGCTACACCTTC. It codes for CASSFSNYGYTF.

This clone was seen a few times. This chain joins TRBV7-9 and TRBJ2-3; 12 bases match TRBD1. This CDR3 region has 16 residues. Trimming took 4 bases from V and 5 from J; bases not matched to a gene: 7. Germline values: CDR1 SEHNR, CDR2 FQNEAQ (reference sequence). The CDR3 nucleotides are TGTGCCAGCAGCTCCGGGGACAGGGGGCCTAGAGATACGCAGTATTTT. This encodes CASSSGDRGPRDTQYF.

The CDR3 DNA follows: TGTGCCACCAGCAGGGGGGGACAGTCGGGCACCGGGGAGCTGTTTTTT. It codes for CATSRGGQSGTGELFF. The chain couples TRBV15 to TRBJ2-2; weak D call: TRBD1 (7 bases). Per the germline V gene, CDR1 is LNHNV and CDR2 is YYDKDF (reference sequence). Between the trimmed V and J ends, which lost 3 bases and 4 bases, there was a span of 15 bases. The CDR3 spans 16 residues.

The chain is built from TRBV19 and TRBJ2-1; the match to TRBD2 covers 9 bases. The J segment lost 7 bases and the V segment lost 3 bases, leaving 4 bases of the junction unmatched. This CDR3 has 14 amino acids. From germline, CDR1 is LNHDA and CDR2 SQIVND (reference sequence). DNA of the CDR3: TGTGCCAGTAGTATTGGTCTAGCGGGGAATGAGCAGTTCTTC. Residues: CASSIGLAGNEQFF.

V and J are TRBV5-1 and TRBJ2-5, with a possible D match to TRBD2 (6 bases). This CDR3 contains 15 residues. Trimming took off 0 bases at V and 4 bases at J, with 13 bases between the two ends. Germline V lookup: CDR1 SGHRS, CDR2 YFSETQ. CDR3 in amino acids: CASSLVAGSRETQYF. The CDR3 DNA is TGCGCCAGCAGCTTGGTGGCGGGGTCTCGAGAGACCCAGTACTTC.

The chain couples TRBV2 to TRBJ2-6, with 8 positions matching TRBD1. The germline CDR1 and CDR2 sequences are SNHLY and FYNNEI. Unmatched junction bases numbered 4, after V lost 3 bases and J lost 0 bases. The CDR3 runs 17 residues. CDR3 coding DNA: TGTGCCAGCAGTGAGCAGGGGGCCAGCTCTGGGGCCAACGTCCTGACTTTC. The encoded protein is CASSEQGASSGANVLTF.

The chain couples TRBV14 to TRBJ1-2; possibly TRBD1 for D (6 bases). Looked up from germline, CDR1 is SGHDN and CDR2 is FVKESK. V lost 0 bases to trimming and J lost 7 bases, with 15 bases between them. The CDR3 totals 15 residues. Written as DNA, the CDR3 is TGTGCCAGCAGCCAAGATGACGGGGGGCGCGGTGGCTACACCTTC. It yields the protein CASSQDDGGRGGYTF.

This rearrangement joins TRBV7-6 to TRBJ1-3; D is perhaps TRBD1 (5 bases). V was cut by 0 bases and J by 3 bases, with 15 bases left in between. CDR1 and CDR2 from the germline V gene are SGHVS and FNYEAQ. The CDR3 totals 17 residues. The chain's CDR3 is CASSLANTGHRGNTIYF. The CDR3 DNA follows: TGTGCCAGCAGCTTAGCGAATACAGGACATCGTGGAAACACCATATATTTT.

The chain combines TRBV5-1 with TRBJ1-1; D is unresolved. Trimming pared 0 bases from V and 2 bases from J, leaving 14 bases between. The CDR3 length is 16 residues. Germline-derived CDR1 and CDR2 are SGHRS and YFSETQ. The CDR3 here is CASSLDRGARNTEAFF. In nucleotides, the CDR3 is TGCGCCAGCAGCTTGGATCGGGGTGCACGAAACACTGAAGCTTTCTTT.

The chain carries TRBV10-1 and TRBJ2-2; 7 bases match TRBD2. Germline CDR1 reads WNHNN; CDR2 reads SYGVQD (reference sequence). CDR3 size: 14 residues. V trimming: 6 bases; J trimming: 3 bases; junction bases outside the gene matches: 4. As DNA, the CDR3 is TGCGCCAGCAGCCGCGCGGGGGACACCGGGGAGCTGTTTTTT. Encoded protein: CASSRAGDTGELFF.

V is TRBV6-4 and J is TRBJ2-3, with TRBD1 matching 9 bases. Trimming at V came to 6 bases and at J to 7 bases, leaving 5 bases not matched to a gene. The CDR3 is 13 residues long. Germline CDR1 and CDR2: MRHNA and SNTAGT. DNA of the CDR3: TGTGCCAGCAGCGAGGACAGGGGAAATACGCAGTATTTT. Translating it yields CASSEDRGNTQYF.

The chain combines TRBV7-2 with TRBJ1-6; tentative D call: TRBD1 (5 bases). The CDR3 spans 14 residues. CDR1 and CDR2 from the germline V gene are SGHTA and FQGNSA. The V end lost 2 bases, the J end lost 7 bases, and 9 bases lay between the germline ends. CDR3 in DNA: TGTGCCAGCAGCTTATCCCAGGGAAATTCACCCCTCCACTTT. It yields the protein CASSLSQGNSPLHF.